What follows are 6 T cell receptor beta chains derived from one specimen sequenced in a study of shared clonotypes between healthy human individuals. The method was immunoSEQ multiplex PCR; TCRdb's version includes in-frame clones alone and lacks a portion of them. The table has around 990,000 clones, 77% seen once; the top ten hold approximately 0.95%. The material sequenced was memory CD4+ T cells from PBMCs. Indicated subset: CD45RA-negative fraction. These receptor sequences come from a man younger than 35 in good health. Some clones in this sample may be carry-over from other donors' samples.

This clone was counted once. CDR3: CASSFRSTVSGNTIYF. CDR3 coding DNA: TGTGCCAGCAGCTTTAGAAGTACCGTCTCTGGAAACACCATATATTTT. The V call is TRBV11-2, the J call TRBJ1-3; D is ambiguous. CDR1 is SGHAT, CDR2 FQNNGV, per germline. V lost 3 bases and J 0 bases, leaving 12 bases between the germline ends. The length of the CDR3 is 16 residues.

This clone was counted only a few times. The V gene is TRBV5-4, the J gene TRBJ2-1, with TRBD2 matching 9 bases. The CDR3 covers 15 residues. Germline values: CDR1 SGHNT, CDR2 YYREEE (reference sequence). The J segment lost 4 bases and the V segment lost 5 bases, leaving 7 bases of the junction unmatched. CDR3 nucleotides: TGTGCCAGCAGATTTAGCGGGAGAGGGTACAATGAGCAGTTCTTC. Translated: CASRFSGRGYNEQFF.

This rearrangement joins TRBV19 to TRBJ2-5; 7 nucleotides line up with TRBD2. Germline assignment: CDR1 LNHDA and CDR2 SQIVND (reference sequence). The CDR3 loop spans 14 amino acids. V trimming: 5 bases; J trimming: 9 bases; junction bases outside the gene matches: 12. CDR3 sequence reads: CASSPLGREWAQYF. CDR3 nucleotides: TGTGCCAGTAGTCCGTTGGGGAGGGAATGGGCCCAGTACTTC.

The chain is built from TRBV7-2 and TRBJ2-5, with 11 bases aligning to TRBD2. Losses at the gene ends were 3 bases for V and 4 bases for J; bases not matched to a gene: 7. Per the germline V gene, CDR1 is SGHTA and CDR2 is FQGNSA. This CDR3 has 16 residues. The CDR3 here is CASSFVAGGRGETQYF. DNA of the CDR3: TGTGCCAGCAGCTTTGTAGCGGGAGGGCGGGGAGAGACCCAGTACTTC.

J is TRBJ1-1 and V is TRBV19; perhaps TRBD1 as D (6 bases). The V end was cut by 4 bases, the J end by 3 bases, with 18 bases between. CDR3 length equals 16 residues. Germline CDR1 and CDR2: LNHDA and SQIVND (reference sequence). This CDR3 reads CASSTRPGTKDTEAFF. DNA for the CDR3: TGTGCCAGTAGTACCCGCCCCGGGACAAAGGACACTGAAGCTTTCTTT.

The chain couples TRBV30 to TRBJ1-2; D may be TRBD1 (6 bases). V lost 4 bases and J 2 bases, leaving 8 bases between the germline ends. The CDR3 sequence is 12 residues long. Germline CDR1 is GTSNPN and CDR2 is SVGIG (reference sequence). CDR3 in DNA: TGTGCCTGGAACGGGGGCAACTATGGCTACACCTTC. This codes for CAWNGGNYGYTF.